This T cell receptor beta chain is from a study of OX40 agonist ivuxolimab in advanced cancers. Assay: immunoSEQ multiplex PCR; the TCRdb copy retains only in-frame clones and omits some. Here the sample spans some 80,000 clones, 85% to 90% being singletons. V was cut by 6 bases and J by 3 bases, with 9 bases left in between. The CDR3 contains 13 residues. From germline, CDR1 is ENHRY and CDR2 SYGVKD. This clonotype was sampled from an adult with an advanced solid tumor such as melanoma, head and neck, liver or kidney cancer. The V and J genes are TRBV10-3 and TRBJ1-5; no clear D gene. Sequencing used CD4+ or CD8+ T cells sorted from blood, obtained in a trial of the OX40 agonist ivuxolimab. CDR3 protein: CAIRLTDNQPQHF. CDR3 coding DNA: TGTGCCATCAGACTGACGGACAATCAGCCCCAGCATTTT.